The clone carrying this T cell receptor beta chain appeared many times. Gene-specific TRAV and TRBV primers were used for first-strand cDNA, covering alpha and beta chains. It was with a constant-region primer and a V-primer adapter that TCRs were amplified over 20 PCR cycles. In vitro transcription was used to amplify the isolated mRNA. TCRdb re-analysed the reads in MiXCR, keeping a single row per CDR3 protein. The profile shows under 110,000 distinct CDR3 sequences, more than 20% of them singletons. These data belong to a study of low-dose radiotherapy and immunotherapy resistance in tumors. As for the study in general: Cohort 1 received 0.5 Gy per fraction every 2 weeks, totaling 6.5 Gy. Every day for four cycles from cycle 1 day 1, patients took 300 mg of oral aspirin.

CDR3 length equals 15 residues. The germline V gene encodes CDR1 SGHRS and CDR2 YFSETQ. With 4 bases clipped from V and 9 bases from J, the junction kept 8 bases outside the gene matches. Specified time point: after trial treatment. The treatment denotes: LDRT plus nivolumab, ipilimumab, low-dose cyclophosphamide and aspirin (RACIN trial). In the RACIN dose-escalation trial, donors got nivolumab plus ipilimumab with aspirin, cyclophosphamide and radiotherapy. The input for sequencing was PBMCs, taken after low-dose radiotherapy plus immunotherapy. The origin of this receptor is a male donor with prostate cancer. The chain links TRBV5-1 to TRBJ2-1; TRBD2 matches 12 bases. CDR3 DNA: TGCGCCAGCAGCCTCCTAGCGGGGGGGCCCCTTGAGCAGTTCTTC. This translates into CASSLLAGGPLEQFF.